The 27 T cell receptor beta chains presented below share a single source sample, sequenced in a study of T cells in Graves' hyperthyroidism and ophthalmopathy. RNA transcripts provided the source from which TCR beta CDR3 regions were amplified. The HTBI primer set drove a first-round RT-PCR of the TCR CDR3. TCRdb passed the multiplex PCR reads through MiXCR, listing each CDR3 protein once. The sample has 550,000 to 600,000 distinct CDR3 sequences, 13% to 15% seen once; the top ten hold approximately 6.4%. The sample was blood. All receptors derive from a woman in her late teens or twenties with Graves' ophthalmopathy.

This clonotype was detected a few times. V gene TRBV6-1 combines with J gene TRBJ1-2; the match to TRBD1 covers 8 bases. Germline lookup yields CDR1 MNHNS and CDR2 SASEGT. The CDR3 runs to 15 residues. The trim removed 5 bases at V and 3 bases at J, leaving 8 bases unmatched. For the CDR3, the DNA is TGTGCCAGCAGTTGCGGGACAGGCCCTCACTATGGCTACACCTTC. It translates to CASSCGTGPHYGYTF.

This clonotype was counted at least ten times. J is TRBJ2-1 and V is TRBV12-3 or TRBV12-4; D gene uncertain. This CDR3 comprises 13 residues. V gave up 9 bases and J gave up 9 bases, with 18 bases separating them. For the CDR3, the DNA is TGTGCCAGTGGCTGGGCCCCCAACGGTGAGCAGTTCTTC. The encoded protein is CASGWAPNGEQFF.

At least ten counts were recorded for this clonotype. The chain joins TRBV7-2 to TRBJ2-3, with 10 nucleotides matching TRBD2. The germline V gene has CDR1 SGHTA and CDR2 FQGNSA. The ends lost 1 base at V and 2 bases at J; junction bases unmatched: 6. The CDR3 has 17 amino acids. CDR3 bases: TGTGCCAGCAGCTTAGACCCAGCGGGAGGGCCCACAGATACGCAGTATTTT. It codes for CASSLDPAGGPTDTQYF. The full variable domain, with the rest looked up from reference TRBV7-2 and TRBJ2-3, is GAGVSQSPSNKVTEKGKDVELRCDPISGHTALYWYRQSLGQGLEFLIYFQGNSAPDKSGLPSDRFSAERTGGSVSTLTIQRTQQEDSAVYLCASSLDPAGGPTDTQYFGPGTRLTVL.

This clonotype has more than one count but fewer than ten. The chain combines TRBV12-3 or TRBV12-4 with TRBJ1-3; D gene unclear. V shed 6 bases and J shed 0 bases, with 9 bases lying between them. The CDR3 is 14 residues long. This CDR3 is CASSKGSSGNTIYF. CDR3 nucleotides: TGTGCCAGCAGCAAGGGAAGCTCTGGAAACACCATATATTTT.

The chain employs TRBV12-5 and TRBJ2-6, with 7 bases identical to TRBD1. The V segment lost 2 bases and the J segment 2 bases; nucleotides outside the gene matches: 12. The length of the CDR3 is 19 residues. Germline values: CDR1 LGHNT, CDR2 FRNRAP. Here the CDR3 reads CASGLQVTGPYPGANVLTF. The DNA for the CDR3 is TGTGCTAGTGGTTTGCAGGTGACAGGGCCTTACCCTGGGGCCAACGTCCTGACTTTC.

V and J are TRBV5-6 and TRBJ2-3, with 7 positions matching TRBD2. This CDR3 region has 15 residues. J gave up 3 bases and V 0 bases, and 4 bases lay outside the gene matches. Germline CDR1 and CDR2: SGHDT and YYEEEE. In nucleotides, the CDR3 is TGTGCCAGCAGCTTGGGGGGAGGGCCTACAGATACGCAGTATTTT. Protein product: CASSLGGGPTDTQYF.

This clonotype occurred a few times. The chain couples TRBV7-9 to TRBJ1-1; D gene uncertain. The CDR3 totals 14 residues. V dropped 5 bases and J dropped 2 bases, with 12 bases sitting between them. Per germline, CDR1 SEHNR and CDR2 FQNEAQ (reference sequence). The CDR3 region has the DNA TGTGCCAGCAGCCCCGCGGCGGCAAACACTGAAGCTTTCTTT. Residues: CASSPAAANTEAFF.

This clonotype has only a few counts. The chain is built from TRBV28 and TRBJ2-3; no firm D call. The CDR3 contains 14 residues. Germline CDR1 and CDR2: MDHEN and SYDVKM. Between the trimmed V and J ends, which lost 5 bases and 1 base, there was a span of 10 bases. The CDR3 loop is CASSGPVGTDTQYF. Here the CDR3 DNA reads TGTGCCAGCAGTGGACCAGTTGGCACAGATACGCAGTATTTT.

This clonotype was picked up many times. This chain links TRBV29-1 with TRBJ2-7, with 9 nucleotides matching TRBD1. The CDR3 loop spans 12 amino acids. V trimming: 8 bases; J trimming: 5 bases; junction bases outside the gene matches: 7. Germline V gene data show CDR1 as SQVTM and CDR2 as ANQGSEA. The CDR3 region is CSSGTGLNEQYF. In nucleotides, the CDR3 is TGCAGCTCGGGGACAGGGTTGAACGAGCAGTACTTC.

The genes are TRBV7-9 and TRBJ1-6; D ambiguous. V lost 4 bases and J 10 bases, leaving 11 bases between the germline ends. Per germline, CDR1 SEHNR and CDR2 FQNEAQ (reference sequence). The CDR3 extends over 13 amino acids. The CDR3 sequence: CASSSRVRSPLHF. The CDR3 DNA is TGTGCCAGCAGCTCCCGAGTAAGGTCACCCCTCCACTTT.

J is TRBJ2-1 and V is TRBV20-1, with a weak D call TRBD1 (5 bases). The CDR3 length is 13 residues. Germline CDR1 and CDR2: DFQATT and SNEGSKA (reference sequence). The germline V and J ends were trimmed by 8 bases and 5 bases, with 16 bases remaining between them. The CDR3 nucleotides read TGCAGTTCCTACCGAGGACACAACAATGAGCAGTTCTTC. Amino acid sequence: CSSYRGHNNEQFF.

The table lists this clonotype with many counts. The J gene is TRBJ2-5, the V gene TRBV6-1, with D perhaps TRBD1 (5 bases). Trimming shortened V by 5 bases and J by 4 bases, and 14 bases separated the two germline ends. CDR3 size: 14 residues. Germline V gene data show CDR1 as MNHNS and CDR2 as SASEGT. The CDR3 reads CASSYGWGSETQYF. CDR3 sequence (DNA): TGTGCCAGCAGTTATGGGTGGGGCTCAGAGACCCAGTACTTC.

The chain joins TRBV28 to TRBJ1-2; D remains unclear. With 4 bases removed from V and 0 bases from J, the gap between germline ends came to 9 bases. This CDR3 has 14 residues. Per the germline V gene, CDR1 is MDHEN and CDR2 is SYDVKM. The CDR3: CASSSAEANYGYTF. The CDR3 nucleotides read TGTGCCAGCAGTTCAGCGGAGGCTAACTATGGCTACACCTTC.

This clonotype was observed a single time. The V call is TRBV12-3 or TRBV12-4, the J call TRBJ2-5, with TRBD2 identical over 11 bases. After removal of 5 bases from V and 4 bases from J, the junction contained 6 bases not matched to a gene. The CDR3 runs to 15 residues. In nucleotides, the CDR3 is TGTGCCAGCAGTCCTACTAGCGGGAGCCCAGAGACCCAGTACTTC. Its protein product is CASSPTSGSPETQYF.

This clonotype occurred many times. The gene calls are TRBV5-6 and TRBJ2-1; D is ambiguous. V lost 3 bases, J lost 0 bases, and 10 bases lay in between. Germline CDR1 is SGHDT and CDR2 is YYEEEE. This CDR3 region has 15 residues. The CDR3 region has the DNA TGTGCCAGCAGCTCTAGTCCTACCTCCTACAATGAGCAGTTCTTC. Encoded protein: CASSSSPTSYNEQFF. The full variable domain, completed using reference TRBV5-6 and TRBJ2-1, is DAGVTQSPTHLIKTRGQQVTLRCSPKSGHDTVSWYQQALGQGPQFIFQYYEEEERQRGNFPDRFSGHQFPNYSSELNVNALLLGDSALYLCASSSSPTSYNEQFFGPGTRLTVL.

This clonotype has a count of ten or more. This chain connects TRBV5-1 to TRBJ2-7, with TRBD2 identical over 10 bases. Looked up from germline, CDR1 is SGHRS and CDR2 is YFSETQ. CDR3 length equals 16 residues. Unmatched junction bases numbered 6, after V lost 0 bases and J lost 3 bases. CDR3 protein: CASSLVLAGEGYEQYF. The CDR3 bases are TGCGCCAGCAGCTTGGTTCTAGCGGGAGAGGGCTACGAGCAGTACTTC.

This clonotype appeared many times. The genes are TRBV12-3 or TRBV12-4 and TRBJ1-2; a weak D match, TRBD1 (5 bases). The V end was cut by 5 bases, the J end by 2 bases, with 18 bases between. The CDR3 totals 16 residues. Here the CDR3 DNA reads TGTGCCAGCAGTCCATTAACGAATAGGGGAAACTATGGCTACACCTTC. Translation gives CASSPLTNRGNYGYTF.

This clonotype was observed at least ten times. The chain recombines TRBV7-8 with TRBJ2-7, with a possible D match to TRBD2 (9 bases). The CDR3 extends over 20 amino acids. V lost 4 bases, J lost 2 bases, and 30 bases lay in between. The V gene's germline CDR1 is SGHVS and CDR2 FQNEAQ. The CDR3 DNA reads as TGTGCCAGCAGCTACCGACAGGGGACTTTTAGCGGGAGAAGCGCCTACGAGCAGTACTTC. Protein: CASSYRQGTFSGRSAYEQYF.

This clonotype was seen at least ten times. The chain is built from TRBV11-2 and TRBJ2-1, with 8 bases lining up with TRBD2. The V gene end was trimmed by 5 bases and the J gene end by 0 bases; junction bases not matched to a gene: 3. Germline V gene data show CDR1 as SGHAT and CDR2 as FQNNGV. This CDR3 has 15 residues. CDR3 residues: CASSPTSASYNEQFF. The CDR3, as DNA: TGTGCCAGCAGCCCGACTAGCGCCTCCTACAATGAGCAGTTCTTC.

The rearrangement uses TRBV20-1 and TRBJ2-1, with D possibly TRBD2 on 7 matching bases. CDR3 length: 14 residues. Per germline, CDR1 DFQATT and CDR2 SNEGSKA (reference sequence). The V gene lost 2 bases and the J gene lost 8 bases, with 16 bases spanning the gap. The CDR3 sequence is CSARSWGGQDEQFF. The CDR3 DNA is TGCAGTGCTAGATCCTGGGGGGGGCAGGATGAGCAGTTCTTC.

This clonotype was counted ten times or more. At one boundary the junction diverges from the germline segment, which might be a read error. The rearrangement links TRBV13 to TRBJ2-7; 9 bases map to TRBD1. This CDR3 has 14 amino acids. Germline CDR1 and CDR2: PRHDT and FYEKMQ (reference sequence). The CDR3 nucleotides read TGTGCCAGCAGTTTAGGGGGACAGGGCTCCGAGCAGTACTTC. This codes for CASSLGGQGSEQYF.

The chain is built from TRBV19 and TRBJ1-1, with D unresolved. The CDR3 totals 15 residues. Looked up from germline, CDR1 is LNHDA and CDR2 is SQIVND (reference sequence). With 1 base removed from V and 1 base from J, the gap between germline ends came to 10 bases. In DNA, the CDR3 is TGTGCCAGTAGTATAGTCGAAGGCGGGAACACTGAAGCTTTCTTT. Residues: CASSIVEGGNTEAFF.

The CDR3 spells CASSPELMGSYNEQFF. The CDR3, as DNA: TGTGCCAGCAGCCCGGAGCTTATGGGCTCCTACAATGAGCAGTTCTTC. The V call is TRBV3-1, the J call TRBJ2-1; D is unresolved. Trimming removed 4 bases at V and 0 bases at J, with 13 bases between. This CDR3 region has 16 residues. The germline gives CDR1 LGHDT, CDR2 YNNKEL (reference sequence).

This clonotype was seen many times. The chain is built from TRBV7-2 and TRBJ1-5, with no clear D. This CDR3 region has 17 residues. Germline CDR1 and CDR2: SGHTA and FQGNSA. V lost 6 bases and J lost 2, with 20 bases in between. CDR3 protein: CASSTSQLSEGNQPQHF. The CDR3 DNA sequence: TGTGCCAGCAGTACCAGCCAGCTCTCGGAGGGCAATCAGCCCCAGCATTTT.

The rearrangement uses TRBV9 and TRBJ1-2; perhaps TRBD1 as D (5 bases). Germline V gene data show CDR1 as SGDLS and CDR2 as YYNGEE. The CDR3 contains 14 residues. The germline V and J ends were trimmed by 2 bases and 4 bases, with 12 bases remaining between them. In nucleotides, the CDR3 is TGTGCCAGCAGCGTCGGAGTCGGGGGCTATGGCTACACCTTC. Its protein is CASSVGVGGYGYTF.

This chain uses TRBV20-1 with TRBJ1-3; weak D call: TRBD1 (6 bases). Germline V gives CDR1 DFQATT, CDR2 SNEGSKA (reference sequence). The CDR3 is 16 residues long. Trimming left V 0 bases short and J 0 bases short, with 12 bases between. DNA of the CDR3: TGCAGTGCTAGAGAAAGACAGGTTTTCTCTGGAAACACCATATATTTT. Amino acids: CSARERQVFSGNTIYF.

This clonotype has a count of ten or more. The chain employs TRBV28 and TRBJ2-3; perhaps TRBD1 as D (6 bases). Germline V lookup: CDR1 MDHEN, CDR2 SYDVKM. The CDR3 totals 12 residues. Trimming shortened V by 3 bases and J by 7 bases, and 8 bases separated the two germline ends. The CDR3 DNA reads TGTGCCAGCAGTTTTCAGGGGTATACGCAGTATTTT. Its protein product is CASSFQGYTQYF.